The 8 T cell receptor beta chains below come from one sample, sequenced in a study of early stage breast cancer tumors. Using immunoSEQ multiplex PCR, the repertoire was profiled, and TCRdb retains in-frame clones only, with some absent. The sample lists roughly 49,000 clones, approximately 78% occurring once. Sequencing was carried out using blood. The receptors were sampled from a person aged 40-50 years with breast cancer.

The CDR3 DNA is TGCGCCAGCAGCTTGGGACAGGGCGTCGATACGCAGTATTTT. Amino acids: CASSLGQGVDTQYF. The chain combines TRBV5-1 with TRBJ2-3; 7 positions match TRBD1. The germline CDR1 and CDR2 sequences are SGHRS and YFSETQ. The J segment lost 6 bases and the V segment lost 0 bases, leaving 4 bases of the junction unmatched. The CDR3 extends over 14 amino acids.

The chain uses TRBV6-1 and TRBJ1-2; no definite D call. The CDR3 length is 13 residues. V was shortened by 3 bases and J by 3 bases, with 8 bases between the two germline ends. Germline V CDR1 and CDR2: MNHNS, SASEGT. CDR3 DNA sequence: TGTGCCAGCAGTGAGGGGATTTACTATGGCTACACCTTC. It is translated as CASSEGIYYGYTF.

The chain uses TRBV15 and TRBJ1-3; 10 bases are shared with TRBD1. The CDR3 length is 15 residues. J gave up 2 bases and V 5 bases, and 3 bases lay outside the gene matches. CDR1 is LNHNV, CDR2 YYDKDF, per germline (reference sequence). The CDR3 bases are TGTGCCACCAGCGACAGGGGGCGCCCTGGAAACACCATATATTTT. Translation gives CATSDRGRPGNTIYF.

J is TRBJ2-4 and V is TRBV5-6; no clear D gene. Trimming left V 6 bases short and J 3 bases short, with 10 bases between. This CDR3 is built from 13 residues. The germline V gene encodes CDR1 SGHDT and CDR2 YYEEEE. The CDR3 loop is CASTSIGKNIQYF. CDR3 nucleotides: TGTGCCAGCACCTCTATTGGCAAAAACATTCAGTACTTC.

The chain employs TRBV7-9 and TRBJ2-1, with TRBD2 matching 11 bases. Looked up from germline, CDR1 is SEHNR and CDR2 is FQNEAQ (reference sequence). There are 14 residues in the CDR3. Trimming took 5 bases from V and 8 from J; bases not matched to a gene: 5. CDR3 coding DNA: TGTGCCAGCAGCGAATTAGCGGGAGGGGATGAGCAGTTCTTC. Amino acid sequence: CASSELAGGDEQFF.

This chain joins TRBV10-3 and TRBJ2-7; TRBD1 matches at 8 bases. The germline V gene encodes CDR1 ENHRY and CDR2 SYGVKD. Trimming removed 6 bases from V and 6 bases from J; junction bases left unmatched: 7. The CDR3 has 13 amino acids. The CDR3 DNA reads as TGTGCCATCAGCCCGACAGGGGTGATCGAGCAGTACTTC. It specifies CAISPTGVIEQYF.

The V and J genes are TRBV19 and TRBJ2-7; D is unclear. Germline CDR1 is LNHDA and CDR2 is SQIVND (reference sequence). This CDR3 is built from 12 residues. Trimming took 3 bases from V and 7 from J, leaving 10 bases between them. The chain's CDR3 is CASSMGADEQYF. The CDR3 DNA follows: TGTGCCAGTAGTATGGGTGCAGATGAGCAGTACTTC. Together with reference TRBV19 and TRBJ2-7, the CDR3 gives the full variable domain: DGGITQSPKYLFRKEGQNVTLSCEQNLNHDAMYWYRQDPGQGLRLIYYSQIVNDFQKGDIAEGYSVSREKKESFPLTVTSAQKNPTAFYLCASSMGADEQYFGPGTRLTVT.

The chain carries TRBV5-4 and TRBJ2-2, with unresolved D. Looked up from germline, CDR1 is SGHNT and CDR2 is YYREEE (reference sequence). With 4 bases removed from V and 4 bases from J, the gap between germline ends came to 11 bases. The CDR3 has 14 residues. Written as DNA, the CDR3 is TGTGCCAGCAGCCCCTGGGTCGGCACCGGGGAGCTGTTTTTT. Translated, it gives CASSPWVGTGELFF. Complete variable domain (other parts from reference TRBV5-4 and TRBJ2-2): ETGVTQSPTHLIKTRGQQVTLRCSSQSGHNTVSWYQQALGQGPQFIFQYYREEENGRGNFPPRFSGLQFPNYSSELNVNALELDDSALYLCASSPWVGTGELFFGEGSRLTVL.